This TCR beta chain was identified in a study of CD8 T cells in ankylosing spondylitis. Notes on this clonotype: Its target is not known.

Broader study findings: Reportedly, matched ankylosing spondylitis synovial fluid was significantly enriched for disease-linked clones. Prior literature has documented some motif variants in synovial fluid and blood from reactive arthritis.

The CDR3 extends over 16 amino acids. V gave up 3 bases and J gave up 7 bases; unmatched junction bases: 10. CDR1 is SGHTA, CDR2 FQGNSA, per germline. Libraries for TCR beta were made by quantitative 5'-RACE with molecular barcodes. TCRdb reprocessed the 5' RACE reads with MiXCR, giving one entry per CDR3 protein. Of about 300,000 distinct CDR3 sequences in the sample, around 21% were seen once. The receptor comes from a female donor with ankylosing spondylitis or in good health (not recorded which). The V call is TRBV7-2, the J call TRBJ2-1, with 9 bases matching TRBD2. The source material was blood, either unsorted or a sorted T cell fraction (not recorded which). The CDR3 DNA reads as TGTGCCAGCAGCTTGGCGCTAGCGGGAAAGGGGAATGAGCAGTTCTTC. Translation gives CASSLALAGKGNEQFF. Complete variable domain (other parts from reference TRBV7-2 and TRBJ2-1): GAGVSQSPSNKVTEKGKDVELRCDPISGHTALYWYRQSLGQGLEFLIYFQGNSAPDKSGLPSDRFSAERTGGSVSTLTIQRTQQEDSAVYLCASSLALAGKGNEQFFGPGTRLTVL.